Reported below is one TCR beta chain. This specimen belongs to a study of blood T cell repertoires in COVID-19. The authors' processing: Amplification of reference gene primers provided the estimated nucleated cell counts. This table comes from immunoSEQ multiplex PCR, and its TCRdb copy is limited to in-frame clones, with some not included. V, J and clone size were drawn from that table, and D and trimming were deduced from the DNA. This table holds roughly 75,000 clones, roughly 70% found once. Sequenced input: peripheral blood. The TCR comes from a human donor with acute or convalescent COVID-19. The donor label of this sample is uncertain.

The CDR3: CASSIRGQGTSNQPQHF. DNA for the CDR3: TGTGCCAGTAGTATCAGGGGACAGGGGACTAGCAATCAGCCCCAGCATTTT. The chain links TRBV19 to TRBJ1-5; 10 nucleotides line up with TRBD1. This CDR3 is built from 17 residues. In germline, CDR1 is LNHDA, CDR2 SQIVND (reference sequence). The V segment lost 3 bases and the J segment 0 bases; nucleotides outside the gene matches: 5.